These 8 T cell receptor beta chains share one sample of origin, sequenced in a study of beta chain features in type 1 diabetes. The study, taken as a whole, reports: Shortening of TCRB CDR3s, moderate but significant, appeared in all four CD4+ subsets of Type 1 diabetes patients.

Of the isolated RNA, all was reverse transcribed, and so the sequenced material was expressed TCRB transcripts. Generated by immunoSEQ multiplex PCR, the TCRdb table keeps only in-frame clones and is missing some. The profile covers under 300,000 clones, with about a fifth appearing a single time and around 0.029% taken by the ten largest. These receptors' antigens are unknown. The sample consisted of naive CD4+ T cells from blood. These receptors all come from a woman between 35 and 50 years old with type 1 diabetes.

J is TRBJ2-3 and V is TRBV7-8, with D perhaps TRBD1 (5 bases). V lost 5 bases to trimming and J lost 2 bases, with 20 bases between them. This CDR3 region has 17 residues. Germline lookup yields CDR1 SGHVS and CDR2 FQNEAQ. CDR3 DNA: TGTGCCAGCAGCGAGCAACCAGGGAATATCCTCACAGATACGCAGTATTTT. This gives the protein CASSEQPGNILTDTQYF.

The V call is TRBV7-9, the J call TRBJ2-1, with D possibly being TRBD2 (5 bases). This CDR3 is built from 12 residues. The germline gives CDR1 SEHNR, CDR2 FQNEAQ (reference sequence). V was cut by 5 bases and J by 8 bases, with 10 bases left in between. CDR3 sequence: CASSPSTDEQFF. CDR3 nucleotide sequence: TGTGCCAGCAGCCCTAGCACCGATGAGCAGTTCTTC.

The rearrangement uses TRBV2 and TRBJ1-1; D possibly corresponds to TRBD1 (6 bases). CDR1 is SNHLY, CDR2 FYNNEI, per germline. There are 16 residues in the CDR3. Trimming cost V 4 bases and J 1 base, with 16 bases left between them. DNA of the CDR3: TGTGCCAGCAGTGTCGCAGGGGTGGTAGGGAACACTGAAGCTTTCTTT. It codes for CASSVAGVVGNTEAFF.

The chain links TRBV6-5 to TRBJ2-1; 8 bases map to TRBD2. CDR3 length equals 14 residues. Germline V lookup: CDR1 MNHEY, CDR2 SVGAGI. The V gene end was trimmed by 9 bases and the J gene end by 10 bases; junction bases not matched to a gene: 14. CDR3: CASGAVAGFGEQFF. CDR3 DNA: TGTGCCAGTGGAGCGGTAGCGGGGTTCGGGGAGCAGTTCTTC.

The CDR3 reads CASSFQEESYEQYF. CDR3 bases: TGTGCCAGCAGCTTTCAAGAGGAGTCCTACGAGCAGTACTTC. The chain carries TRBV7-9 and TRBJ2-7, with D hard to call. Trimming took off 3 bases at V and 1 base at J, with 10 bases between the two ends. The germline V gene encodes CDR1 SEHNR and CDR2 FQNEAQ (reference sequence). This CDR3 is built from 14 residues.

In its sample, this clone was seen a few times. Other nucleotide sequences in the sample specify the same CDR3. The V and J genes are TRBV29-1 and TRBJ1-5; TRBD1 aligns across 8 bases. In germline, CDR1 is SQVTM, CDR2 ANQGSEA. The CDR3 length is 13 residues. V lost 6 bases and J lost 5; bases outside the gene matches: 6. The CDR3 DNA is TGCAGCGTGGCTGGACAGGGCGATCAGCCCCAGCATTTT. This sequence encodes CSVAGQGDQPQHF.

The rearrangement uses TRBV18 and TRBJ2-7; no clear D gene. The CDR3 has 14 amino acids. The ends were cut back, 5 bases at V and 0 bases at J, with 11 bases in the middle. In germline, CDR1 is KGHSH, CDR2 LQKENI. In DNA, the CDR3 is TGTGCCAGCTCATCACAAGACATCTCCTACGAGCAGTACTTC. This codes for CASSSQDISYEQYF.

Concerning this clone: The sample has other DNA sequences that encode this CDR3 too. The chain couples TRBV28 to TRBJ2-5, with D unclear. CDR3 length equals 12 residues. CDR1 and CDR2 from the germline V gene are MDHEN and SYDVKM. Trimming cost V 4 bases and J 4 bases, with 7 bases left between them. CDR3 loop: CASSSSRETQYF. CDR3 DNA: TGTGCCAGCAGTTCGAGTCGAGAGACCCAGTACTTC.